The 23 T cell receptor beta chains below were found in one sample sequenced in a study of long-term antiretroviral therapy in people with HIV. The run of the v3.0 immunoSEQ assay was at survey level. Some clones are missing from TCRdb's copy, which holds only in-frame ones; the method was immunoSEQ multiplex PCR. The data hold more than 15,000 clones, with roughly nine tenths observed a single time. The specimen was unsorted PBMCs, collected 0.3 years after starting antiretroviral therapy. These receptors came from a man in his sixties with HIV.

V usage is TRBV7-9 and J usage is TRBJ1-2; D gene ambiguous. V lost 5 bases and J lost 1, with 5 bases in between. Germline V gene sequence: CDR1 SEHNR, CDR2 FQNEAQ (reference sequence). This CDR3 has 12 residues. CDR3 coding DNA: TGTGCCAGCAGCATCCATAACTATGGCTACACCTTC. This gives the protein CASSIHNYGYTF. Complete variable domain (other parts from reference TRBV7-9 and TRBJ1-2): DTGVSQNPRHKITKRGQNVTFRCDPISEHNRLYWYRQTLGQGPEFLTYFQNEAQLEKSRLLSDRFSAERPKGSFSTLEIQRTEQGDSAMYLCASSIHNYGYTFGSGTRLTVV.

The V gene is TRBV6-6, the J gene TRBJ1-2, with D maybe TRBD1 (5 bases). Per germline, CDR1 MNHNY and CDR2 SVGAGI (reference sequence). Trimming shortened V by 5 bases and J by 6 bases, and 16 bases separated the two germline ends. This CDR3 is built from 14 residues. The CDR3, as DNA: TGTGCCAGCAGTACGGGGGAATTGGGAAATGGCTACACCTTC. This gives the protein CASSTGELGNGYTF.

The chain joins TRBV18 to TRBJ1-4; D remains unclear. Trimming took 3 bases from V and 6 from J, leaving 17 bases between them. CDR1 is KGHSH and CDR2 is LQKENI in the germline V gene. This CDR3 is 16 amino acids long. The DNA of the CDR3 is TGTGCCAGCTCACCCTCCGGGTCCCTGCGATATGAAAAACTGTTTTTT. It specifies CASSPSGSLRYEKLFF.

This clone has a single count. The chain couples TRBV19 to TRBJ2-7; 10 bases fit TRBD2. V lost 6 bases, J lost 1 base, and 6 bases stayed unmatched. Germline-derived CDR1 and CDR2 are LNHDA and SQIVND (reference sequence). This CDR3 spans 15 amino acids. CDR3 DNA sequence: TGTGCCAGTAGATCCCGGACTAGCGGTTCCTACGAGCAGTACTTC. Protein: CASRSRTSGSYEQYF.

The chain uses TRBV6-5 and TRBJ1-6; no reliable D call. Trimming took off 2 bases at V and 0 bases at J, with 8 bases between the two ends. CDR3 size: 16 residues. CDR1 and CDR2 (germline): MNHEY, SVGAGI. The CDR3 sequence: CASSYGIPSYNSPLHF. The DNA of the CDR3 is TGTGCCAGCAGTTACGGGATCCCCTCCTATAATTCACCCCTCCACTTT.

J is TRBJ2-1 and V is TRBV18, with TRBD1 matching over 8 bases. Looked up from germline, CDR1 is KGHSH and CDR2 is LQKENI. The V segment lost 1 base and the J segment 1 base; nucleotides outside the gene matches: 12. The CDR3 extends over 19 amino acids. In DNA form, the CDR3 reads TGTGCCAGCTCACCACGGGGCCAGGGGGCACAACGGTCCTACAATGAGCAGTTCTTC. This gives the protein CASSPRGQGAQRSYNEQFF.

The chain is built from TRBV7-2 and TRBJ1-6, with a possible D match to TRBD1 (6 bases). Trimming cost V 3 bases and J 9 bases, with 9 bases left between them. Per the germline V gene, CDR1 is SGHTA and CDR2 is FQGNSA. The CDR3 covers 13 residues. The CDR3 sequence: CASSLTGRSPLHF. DNA for the CDR3: TGTGCCAGCAGCTTGACAGGTCGTTCACCCCTCCACTTT.

The chain recombines TRBV11-2 with TRBJ2-1; 7 nucleotides line up with TRBD2. V was pared by 4 bases and J by 9 bases, with 12 bases of the junction left unmatched. There are 15 residues in the CDR3. From germline, CDR1 is SGHAT and CDR2 FQNNGV. The CDR3 DNA reads TGTGCCAGCAGCTCCCCCGGGGGGTCTTATGGTGAGCAGTTCTTC. This gives the protein CASSSPGGSYGEQFF.

The chain carries TRBV15 and TRBJ2-7, with 8 bases matching TRBD1. The CDR3 covers 14 residues. The junction had 5 bases not matched to a gene; V was cut back by 4 bases and J by 3 bases. From germline, CDR1 is LNHNV and CDR2 YYDKDF (reference sequence). DNA for the CDR3: TGTGCCACCAGCACAGGGACAGGCCTCTACGAGCAGTACTTC. This codes for CATSTGTGLYEQYF.

The CDR3 nucleotides are TGTGCCAGCAGCTTTTGGATGAACACTGAAGCTTTCTTT. As protein: CASSFWMNTEAFF. J is TRBJ1-1 and V is TRBV7-8; the D is unclear. The CDR3 loop spans 13 amino acids. Germline V gene sequence: CDR1 SGHVS, CDR2 FQNEAQ. V was trimmed by 3 bases and J by 0 bases, leaving 5 bases between them.

V and J are TRBV19 and TRBJ1-6; the D gene is possibly TRBD1 (5 bases). The germline gives CDR1 LNHDA, CDR2 SQIVND (reference sequence). V lost 8 bases to trimming and J lost 12 bases, with 17 bases between them. This CDR3 is built from 13 residues. The CDR3 DNA sequence: TGTGCCAGTTCGCGTCTGGGGGTTGAACCCCTCCACTTT. This codes for CASSRLGVEPLHF.

The genes are TRBV19 and TRBJ1-2; 7 positions match TRBD1. With V trimmed by 6 bases and J by 4 bases, 5 bases remained unmatched. Per germline, CDR1 LNHDA and CDR2 SQIVND (reference sequence). The CDR3 runs 13 residues. CDR3 protein: CASSWGTAYGYTF. The CDR3 DNA sequence: TGTGCCAGTAGCTGGGGGACAGCCTATGGCTACACCTTC.

The chain uses TRBV6-5 and TRBJ1-2, with 9 positions matching TRBD1. Germline CDR1 and CDR2: MNHEY and SVGAGI. The CDR3 extends over 16 amino acids. V trimming: 1 base; J trimming: 7 bases; junction bases outside the gene matches: 10. CDR3 DNA: TGTGCCAGCAGTTACTTACCTGGACAGGGGAGGGTTGGCTACACCTTC. Translation: CASSYLPGQGRVGYTF.

V usage is TRBV4-3 and J usage is TRBJ2-3; no clear D. There are 18 residues in the CDR3. Deletions cut 3 bases from V and 2 bases from J, with 21 bases between. CDR1 and CDR2 from the germline V gene are LGHNA and YSLEER. CDR3 amino acids: CASSQSGGPSIPTDTQYF. The CDR3 DNA reads as TGCGCCAGCAGCCAGTCTGGTGGGCCGAGCATTCCCACAGATACGCAGTATTTT.

The genes are TRBV7-9 and TRBJ2-7; a possible D gene is TRBD2 (8 bases). Germline assignment: CDR1 SEHNR and CDR2 FQNEAQ (reference sequence). V dropped 0 bases and J dropped 5 bases, with 17 bases sitting between them. The CDR3 sequence is 16 residues long. The CDR3 reads CASSLALAGGQDEQYF. The CDR3 region has the DNA TGTGCCAGCAGCTTAGCCCTCGCGGGAGGACAGGACGAGCAGTACTTC. Full variable domain (outside the CDR3, taken from reference TRBV7-9 and TRBJ2-7): DTGVSQNPRHKITKRGQNVTFRCDPISEHNRLYWYRQTLGQGPEFLTYFQNEAQLEKSRLLSDRFSAERPKGSFSTLEIQRTEQGDSAMYLCASSLALAGGQDEQYFGPGTRLTVT.

The chain recombines TRBV10-2 with TRBJ2-1; D is ambiguous. The CDR3 covers 12 residues. CDR1 WSHSY and CDR2 SAAADI come from the germline V gene. With 3 bases removed from V and 8 bases from J, the gap between germline ends came to 8 bases. CDR3 in DNA: TGCGCCAGCAGTGAAGGAATCTATGAGCAGTTCTTC. This codes for CASSEGIYEQFF.

The chain combines TRBV4-1 with TRBJ2-5; 11 bases are shared with TRBD2. Germline CDR1 reads MGHRA; CDR2 reads YSYEKL. With V trimmed by 4 bases and J by 2 bases, 3 bases remained unmatched. There are 15 residues in the CDR3. The CDR3 here is CASSLLAGEQETQYF. CDR3 sequence (DNA): TGCGCCAGCAGCCTACTAGCGGGGGAGCAAGAGACCCAGTACTTC.

This clone has just one count. The chain is built from TRBV21-1 and TRBJ1-2. TRBV21-1 is assigned pseudogene status. The CDR3 extends over 13 amino acids. The CDR3 DNA reads as TGTGCCAGCAGCAACATAAGAAACTATGGCTACACCTTC. Protein: CASSNIRNYGYTF.

This chain joins TRBV10-3 and TRBJ2-7; D remains ambiguous. The germline V and J ends were trimmed by 4 bases and 2 bases, with 9 bases remaining between them. CDR3 length: 13 amino acids. The germline V gene encodes CDR1 ENHRY and CDR2 SYGVKD. The CDR3, as DNA: TGTGCCATCAGTGGTGTCGGAGCCTACGAGCAGTACTTC. Its protein product is CAISGVGAYEQYF.

The V gene is TRBV5-1, the J gene TRBJ2-2, with 8 bases identical to TRBD2. The CDR3 length is 15 residues. Losses at the gene ends were 4 bases for V and 2 bases for J; bases not matched to a gene: 4. The germline CDR1 and CDR2 sequences are SGHRS and YFSETQ. The CDR3 region is CASSGTSGNTGELFF. CDR3 nucleotide sequence: TGCGCCAGCAGCGGAACTAGCGGAAACACCGGGGAGCTGTTTTTT.

This chain joins TRBV5-1 and TRBJ2-1, with 7 nucleotides matching TRBD1. V trimming: 1 base; J trimming: 11 bases; junction bases outside the gene matches: 12. Looked up from germline, CDR1 is SGHRS and CDR2 is YFSETQ. This CDR3 is 15 amino acids long. The DNA for the CDR3 is TGCGCCAGCAGCTTGATAAGACAGGGATCAGGAAAGCAGTTCTTC. It encodes CASSLIRQGSGKQFF.

The genes are TRBV30 and TRBJ2-7; TRBD1 matches at 8 bases. Germline CDR1 is GTSNPN and CDR2 is SVGIG (reference sequence). Trimming removed 5 bases from V and 6 bases from J; junction bases left unmatched: 12. The CDR3 length is 14 residues. The CDR3 DNA reads as TGTGCCTGGCGGTCCGACAGGGGTAATGGCGAGCAGTACTTC. As protein: CAWRSDRGNGEQYF.

This clone appeared a single time. J is TRBJ2-7 and V is TRBV7-2, with D tentatively TRBD2 (6 bases). Trimming stripped 1 base from V and 7 bases from J, with 20 bases between. Germline lookup yields CDR1 SGHTA and CDR2 FQGNSA. The CDR3 runs to 16 residues. The CDR3 coding sequence is TGTGCCAGCAGCTTAGATGGGACTGGGGCTTGGAGGGAGCAGTACTTC. It encodes CASSLDGTGAWREQYF.